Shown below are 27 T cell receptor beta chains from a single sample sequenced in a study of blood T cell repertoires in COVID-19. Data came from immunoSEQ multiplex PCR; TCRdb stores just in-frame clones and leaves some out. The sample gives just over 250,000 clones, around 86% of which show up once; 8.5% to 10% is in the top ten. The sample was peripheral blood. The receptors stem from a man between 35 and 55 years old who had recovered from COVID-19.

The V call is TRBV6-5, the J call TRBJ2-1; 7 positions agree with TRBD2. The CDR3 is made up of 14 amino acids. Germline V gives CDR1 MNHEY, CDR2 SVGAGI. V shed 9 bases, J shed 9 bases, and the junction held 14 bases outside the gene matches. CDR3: CARIRGGRISEQFF. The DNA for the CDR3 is TGTGCCAGGATTCGGGGCGGGAGAATAAGTGAGCAGTTCTTC.

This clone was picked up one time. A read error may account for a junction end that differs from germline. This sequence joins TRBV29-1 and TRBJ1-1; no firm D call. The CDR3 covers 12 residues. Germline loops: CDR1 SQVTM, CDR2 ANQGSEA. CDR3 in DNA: TGCAACGTTGAAGTCGGGTTCACTGAAGCTTTCTTT. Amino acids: CNVEVGFTEAFF.

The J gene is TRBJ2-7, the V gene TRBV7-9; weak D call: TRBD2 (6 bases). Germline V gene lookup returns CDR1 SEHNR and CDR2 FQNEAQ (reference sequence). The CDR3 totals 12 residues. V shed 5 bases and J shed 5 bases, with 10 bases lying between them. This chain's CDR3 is CASSRDFHEQYF. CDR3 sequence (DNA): TGTGCCAGCAGCCGGGACTTCCACGAGCAGTACTTC.

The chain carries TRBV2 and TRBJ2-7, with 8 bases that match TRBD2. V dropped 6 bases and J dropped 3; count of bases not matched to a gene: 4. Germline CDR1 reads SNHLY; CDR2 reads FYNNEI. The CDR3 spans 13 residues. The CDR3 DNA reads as TGTGCCAGCAGGGCCGGGACTAGCTACGAGCAGTACTTC. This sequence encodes CASRAGTSYEQYF.

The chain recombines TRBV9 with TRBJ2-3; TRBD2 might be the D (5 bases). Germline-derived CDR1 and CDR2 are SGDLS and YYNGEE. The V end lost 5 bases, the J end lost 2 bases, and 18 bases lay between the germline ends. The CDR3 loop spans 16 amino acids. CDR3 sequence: CASSAQAGPSTDTQYF. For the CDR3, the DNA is TGTGCCAGCAGTGCTCAGGCGGGTCCTTCCACAGATACGCAGTATTTT.

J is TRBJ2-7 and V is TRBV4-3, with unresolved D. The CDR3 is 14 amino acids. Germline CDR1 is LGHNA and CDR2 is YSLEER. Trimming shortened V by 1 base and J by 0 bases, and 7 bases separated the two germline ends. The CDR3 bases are TGCGCCAGCAGCCAAGCTGTGAGCTCCTACGAGCAGTACTTC. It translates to CASSQAVSSYEQYF.

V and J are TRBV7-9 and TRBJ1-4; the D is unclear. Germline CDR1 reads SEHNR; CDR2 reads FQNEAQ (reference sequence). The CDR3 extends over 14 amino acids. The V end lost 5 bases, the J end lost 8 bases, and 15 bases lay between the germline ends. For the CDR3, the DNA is TGTGCCAGCAGCCAGATAGGCGCGGGCGAAAAACTGTTTTTT. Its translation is CASSQIGAGEKLFF.

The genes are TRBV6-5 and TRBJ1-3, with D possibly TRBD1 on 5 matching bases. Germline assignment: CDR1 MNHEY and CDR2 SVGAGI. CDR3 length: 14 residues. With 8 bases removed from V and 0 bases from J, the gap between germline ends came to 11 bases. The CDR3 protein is CASLQVFSGNTIYF. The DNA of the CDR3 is TGTGCCAGCTTACAGGTTTTCTCTGGAAACACCATATATTTT.

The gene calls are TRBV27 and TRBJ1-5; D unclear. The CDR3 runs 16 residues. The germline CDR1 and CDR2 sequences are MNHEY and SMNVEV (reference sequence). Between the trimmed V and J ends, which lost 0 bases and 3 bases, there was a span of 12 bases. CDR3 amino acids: CASSLSGTSPNQPQHF. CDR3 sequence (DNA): TGTGCCAGCAGTTTATCGGGCACATCCCCCAATCAGCCCCAGCATTTT.

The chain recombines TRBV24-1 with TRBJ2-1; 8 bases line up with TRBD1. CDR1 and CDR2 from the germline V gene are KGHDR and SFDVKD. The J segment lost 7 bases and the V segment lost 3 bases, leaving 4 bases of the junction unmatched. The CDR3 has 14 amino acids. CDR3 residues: CATSDQRQGNEQFF. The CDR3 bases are TGTGCCACCAGTGATCAGAGACAGGGGAATGAGCAGTTCTTC.

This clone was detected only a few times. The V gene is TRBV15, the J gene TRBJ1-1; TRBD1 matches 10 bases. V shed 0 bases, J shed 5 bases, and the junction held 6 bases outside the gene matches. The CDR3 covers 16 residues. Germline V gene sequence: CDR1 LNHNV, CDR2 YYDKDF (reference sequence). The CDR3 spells CATSRDRQGAGTEAFF. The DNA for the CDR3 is TGTGCCACCAGCAGAGACCGACAGGGGGCTGGGACTGAAGCTTTCTTT.

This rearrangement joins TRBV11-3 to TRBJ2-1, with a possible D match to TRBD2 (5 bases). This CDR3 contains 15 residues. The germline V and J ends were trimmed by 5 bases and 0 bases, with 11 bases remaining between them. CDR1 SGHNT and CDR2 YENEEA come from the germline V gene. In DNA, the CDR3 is TGTGCCAGCAGCCCCCCGGGGAGCTCCTACAATGAGCAGTTCTTC. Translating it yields CASSPPGSSYNEQFF. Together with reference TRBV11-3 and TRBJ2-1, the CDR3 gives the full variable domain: EAGVVQSPRYKIIEKKQPVAFWCNPISGHNTLYWYLQNLGQGPELLIRYENEEAVDDSQLPKDRFSAERLKGVDSTLKIQPAELGDSAVYLCASSPPGSSYNEQFFGPGTRLTVL.

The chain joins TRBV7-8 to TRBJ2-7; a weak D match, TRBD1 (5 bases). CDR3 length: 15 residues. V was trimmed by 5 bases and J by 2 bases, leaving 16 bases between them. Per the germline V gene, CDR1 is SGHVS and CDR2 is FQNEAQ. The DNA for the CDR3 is TGTGCCAGCAGCCGAGACAGAAGTCTTACCTACGAGCAGTACTTC. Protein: CASSRDRSLTYEQYF.

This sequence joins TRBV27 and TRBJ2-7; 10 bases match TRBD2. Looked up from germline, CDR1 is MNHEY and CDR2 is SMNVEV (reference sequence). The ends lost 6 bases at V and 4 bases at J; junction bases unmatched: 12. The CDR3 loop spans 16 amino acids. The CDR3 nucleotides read TGTGCCAGCAGAACAGGAGGGACTAGCGTTAGGTACGAGCAGTACTTC. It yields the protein CASRTGGTSVRYEQYF.

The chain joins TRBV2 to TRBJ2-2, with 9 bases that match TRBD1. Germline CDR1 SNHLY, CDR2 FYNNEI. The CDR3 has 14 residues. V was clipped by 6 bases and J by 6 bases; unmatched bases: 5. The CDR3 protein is CASRGQGMAGELFF. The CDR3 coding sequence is TGTGCCAGCAGGGGACAGGGTATGGCCGGGGAGCTGTTTTTT.

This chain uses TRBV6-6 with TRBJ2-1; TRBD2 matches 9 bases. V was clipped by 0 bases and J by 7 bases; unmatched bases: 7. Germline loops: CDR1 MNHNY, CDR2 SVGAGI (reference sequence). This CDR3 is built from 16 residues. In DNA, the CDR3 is TGTGCCAGCAGTTACTCGGGTAGCGGGAGTAAGAATGAGCAGTTCTTC. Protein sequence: CASSYSGSGSKNEQFF.

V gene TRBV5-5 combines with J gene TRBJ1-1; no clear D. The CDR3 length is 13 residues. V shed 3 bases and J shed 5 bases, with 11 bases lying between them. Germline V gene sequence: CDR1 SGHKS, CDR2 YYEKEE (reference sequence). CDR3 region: CASSSTTRTEAFF. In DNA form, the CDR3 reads TGTGCCAGCAGCTCCACCACGAGGACTGAAGCTTTCTTT.

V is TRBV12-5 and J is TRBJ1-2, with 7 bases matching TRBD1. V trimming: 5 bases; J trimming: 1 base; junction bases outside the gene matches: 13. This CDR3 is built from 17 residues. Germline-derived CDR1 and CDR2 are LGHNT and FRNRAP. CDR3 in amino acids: CASGAGQDGVFNYGYTF. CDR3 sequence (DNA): TGTGCTAGTGGTGCTGGACAGGATGGCGTCTTTAACTATGGCTACACCTTC.

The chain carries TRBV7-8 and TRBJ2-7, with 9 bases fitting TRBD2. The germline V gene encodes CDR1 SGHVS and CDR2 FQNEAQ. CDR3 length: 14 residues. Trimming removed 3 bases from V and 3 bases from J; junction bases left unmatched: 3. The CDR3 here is CASSFRLADYEQYF. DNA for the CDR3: TGTGCCAGCAGCTTCCGACTAGCGGACTACGAGCAGTACTTC. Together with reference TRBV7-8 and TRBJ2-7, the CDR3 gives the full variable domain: GAGVSQSPRYKVAKRGQDVALRCDPISGHVSLFWYQQALGQGPEFLTYFQNEAQLDKSGLPSDRFFAERPEGSVSTLKIQRTQQEDSAVYLCASSFRLADYEQYFGPGTRLTVT.

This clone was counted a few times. CDR3 amino acids: CASTKTGGPNEQFF. The DNA of the CDR3 is TGTGCCAGCACCAAAACCGGAGGGCCCAATGAGCAGTTCTTC. This chain connects TRBV28 to TRBJ2-1, with D maybe TRBD2 (6 bases). CDR1 is MDHEN, CDR2 SYDVKM, per germline. CDR3 size: 14 residues. Trimming shortened V by 7 bases and J by 6 bases, and 16 bases separated the two germline ends.

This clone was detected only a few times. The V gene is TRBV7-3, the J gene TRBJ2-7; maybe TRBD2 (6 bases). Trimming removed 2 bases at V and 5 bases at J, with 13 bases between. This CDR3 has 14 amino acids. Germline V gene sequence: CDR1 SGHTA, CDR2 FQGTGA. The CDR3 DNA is TGTGCCAGCAGCTTAGGGGGGAGTAGTCACGAGCAGTACTTC. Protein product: CASSLGGSSHEQYF.

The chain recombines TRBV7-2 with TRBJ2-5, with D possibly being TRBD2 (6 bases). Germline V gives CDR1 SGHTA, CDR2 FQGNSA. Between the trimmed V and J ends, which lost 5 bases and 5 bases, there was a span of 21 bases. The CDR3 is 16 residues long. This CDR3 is CASSPTLGGGRETQYF. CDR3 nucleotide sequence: TGTGCCAGCAGCCCGACCCTCGGGGGTGGCCGGGAGACCCAGTACTTC.

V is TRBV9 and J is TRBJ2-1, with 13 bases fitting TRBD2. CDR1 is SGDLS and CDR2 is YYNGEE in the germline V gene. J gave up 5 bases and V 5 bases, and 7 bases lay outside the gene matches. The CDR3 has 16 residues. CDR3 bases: TGTGCCAGCAGTCATAGGGGGACTAGCGGGGACAATGAGCAGTTCTTC. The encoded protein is CASSHRGTSGDNEQFF.

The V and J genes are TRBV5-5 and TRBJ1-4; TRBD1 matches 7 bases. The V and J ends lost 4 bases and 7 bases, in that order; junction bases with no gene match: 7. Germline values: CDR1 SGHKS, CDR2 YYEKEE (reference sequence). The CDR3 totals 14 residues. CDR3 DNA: TGTGCCAGCAGCGTAGGGGGCAATGGTGAAAAACTGTTTTTT. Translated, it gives CASSVGGNGEKLFF.

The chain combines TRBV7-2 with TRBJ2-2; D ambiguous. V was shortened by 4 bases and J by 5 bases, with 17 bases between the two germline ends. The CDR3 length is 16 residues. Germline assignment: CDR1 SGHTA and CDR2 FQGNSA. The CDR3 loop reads CASSSVKMTPTGELFF. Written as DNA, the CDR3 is TGTGCCAGCAGCTCCGTAAAAATGACTCCAACCGGGGAGCTGTTTTTT.

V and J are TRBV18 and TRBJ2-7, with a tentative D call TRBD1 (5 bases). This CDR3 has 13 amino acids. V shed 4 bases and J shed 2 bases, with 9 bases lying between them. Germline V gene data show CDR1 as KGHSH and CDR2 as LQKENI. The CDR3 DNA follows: TGTGCCAGCTCACTCAGACAGACCTACGAGCAGTACTTC. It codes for CASSLRQTYEQYF.

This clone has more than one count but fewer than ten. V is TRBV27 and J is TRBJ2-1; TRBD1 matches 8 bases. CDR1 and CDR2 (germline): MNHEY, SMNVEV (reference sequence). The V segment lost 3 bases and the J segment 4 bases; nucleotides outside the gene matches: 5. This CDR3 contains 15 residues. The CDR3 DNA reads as TGTGCCAGCAGTTTCATCGGGACAGGTTACAATGAGCAGTTCTTC. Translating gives CASSFIGTGYNEQFF.